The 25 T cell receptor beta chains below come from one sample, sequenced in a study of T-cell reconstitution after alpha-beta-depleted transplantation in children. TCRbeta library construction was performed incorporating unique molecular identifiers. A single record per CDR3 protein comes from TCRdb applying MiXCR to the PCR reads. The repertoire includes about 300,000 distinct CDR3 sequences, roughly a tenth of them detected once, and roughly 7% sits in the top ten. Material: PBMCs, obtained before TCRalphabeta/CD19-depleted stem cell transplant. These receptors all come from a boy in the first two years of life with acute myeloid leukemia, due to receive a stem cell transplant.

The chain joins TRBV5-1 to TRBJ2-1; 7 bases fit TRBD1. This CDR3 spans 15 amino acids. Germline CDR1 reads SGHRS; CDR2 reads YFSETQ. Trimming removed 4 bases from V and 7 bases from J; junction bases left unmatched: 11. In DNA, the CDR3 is TGCGCCAGCAGCACTGACAGGGCCGACCGAAATGAGCAGTTCTTC. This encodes CASSTDRADRNEQFF.

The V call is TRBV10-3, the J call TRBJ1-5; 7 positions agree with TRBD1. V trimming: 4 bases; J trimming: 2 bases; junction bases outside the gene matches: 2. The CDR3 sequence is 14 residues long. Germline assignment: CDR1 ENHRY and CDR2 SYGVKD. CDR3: CAISATGGNQPQHF. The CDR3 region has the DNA TGTGCCATCAGTGCAACAGGGGGCAATCAGCCCCAGCATTTT.

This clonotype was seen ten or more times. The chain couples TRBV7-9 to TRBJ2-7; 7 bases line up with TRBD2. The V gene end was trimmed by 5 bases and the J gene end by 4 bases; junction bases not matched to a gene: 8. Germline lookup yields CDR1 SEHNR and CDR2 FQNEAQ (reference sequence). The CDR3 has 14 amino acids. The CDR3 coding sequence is TGTGCCAGCAGCCCCACTAGCGCTGATTACGAGCAGTACTTC. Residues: CASSPTSADYEQYF.

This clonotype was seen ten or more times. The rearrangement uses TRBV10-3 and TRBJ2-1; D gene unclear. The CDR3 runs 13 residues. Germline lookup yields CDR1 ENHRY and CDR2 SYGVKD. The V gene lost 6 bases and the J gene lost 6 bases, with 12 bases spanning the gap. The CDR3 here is CAIRGRGGNEQFF. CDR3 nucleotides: TGTGCCATCAGGGGCAGAGGTGGCAATGAGCAGTTCTTC.

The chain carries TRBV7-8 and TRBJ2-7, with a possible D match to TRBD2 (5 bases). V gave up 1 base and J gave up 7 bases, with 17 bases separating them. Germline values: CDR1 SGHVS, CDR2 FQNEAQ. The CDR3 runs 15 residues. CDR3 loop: CASSLGLLLGNEQYF. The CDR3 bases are TGTGCCAGCAGCTTAGGCCTCCTACTAGGTAATGAGCAGTACTTC. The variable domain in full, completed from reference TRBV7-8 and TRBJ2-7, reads GAGVSQSPRYKVAKRGQDVALRCDPISGHVSLFWYQQALGQGPEFLTYFQNEAQLDKSGLPSDRFFAERPEGSVSTLKIQRTQQEDSAVYLCASSLGLLLGNEQYFGPGTRLTVT.

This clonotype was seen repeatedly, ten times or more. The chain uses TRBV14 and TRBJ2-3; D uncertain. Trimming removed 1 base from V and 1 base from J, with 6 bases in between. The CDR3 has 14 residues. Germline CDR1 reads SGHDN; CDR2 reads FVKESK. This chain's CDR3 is CASSQVWGTDTQYF. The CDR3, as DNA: TGTGCCAGCAGCCAAGTATGGGGCACAGATACGCAGTATTTT.

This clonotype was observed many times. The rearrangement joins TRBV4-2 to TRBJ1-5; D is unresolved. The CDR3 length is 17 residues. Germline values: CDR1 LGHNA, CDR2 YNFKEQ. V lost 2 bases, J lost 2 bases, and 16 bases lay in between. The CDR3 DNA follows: TGTGCCAGCAGCCAAACCCTTTGGGGTTCGGGCAATCAGCCCCAGCATTTT. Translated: CASSQTLWGSGNQPQHF.

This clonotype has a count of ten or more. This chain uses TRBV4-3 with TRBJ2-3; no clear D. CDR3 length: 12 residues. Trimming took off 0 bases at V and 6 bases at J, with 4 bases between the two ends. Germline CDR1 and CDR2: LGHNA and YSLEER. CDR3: CASSQDMDTQYF. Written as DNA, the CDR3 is TGCGCCAGCAGCCAAGACATGGATACGCAGTATTTT.

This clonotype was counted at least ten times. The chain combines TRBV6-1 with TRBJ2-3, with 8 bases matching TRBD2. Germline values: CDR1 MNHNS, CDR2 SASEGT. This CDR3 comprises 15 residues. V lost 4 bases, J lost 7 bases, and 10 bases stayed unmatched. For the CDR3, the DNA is TGTGCCAGCAGTGCGGGAAGCGGGAGAAAGTATACGCAGTATTTT. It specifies CASSAGSGRKYTQYF.

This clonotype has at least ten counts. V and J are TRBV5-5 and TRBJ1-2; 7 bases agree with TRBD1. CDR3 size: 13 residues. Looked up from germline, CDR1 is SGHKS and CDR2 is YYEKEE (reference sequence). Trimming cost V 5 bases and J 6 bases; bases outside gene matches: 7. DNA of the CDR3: TGTGCCAGCAGAGAACAGGGGTCGGATGGCTACACCTTC. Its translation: CASREQGSDGYTF.

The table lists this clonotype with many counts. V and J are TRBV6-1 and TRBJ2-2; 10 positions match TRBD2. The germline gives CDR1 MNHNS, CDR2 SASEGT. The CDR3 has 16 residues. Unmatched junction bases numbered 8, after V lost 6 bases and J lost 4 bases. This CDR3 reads CASRGPGLASTGELFF. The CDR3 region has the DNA TGTGCCAGCAGGGGACCGGGACTAGCGAGCACCGGGGAGCTGTTTTTT.

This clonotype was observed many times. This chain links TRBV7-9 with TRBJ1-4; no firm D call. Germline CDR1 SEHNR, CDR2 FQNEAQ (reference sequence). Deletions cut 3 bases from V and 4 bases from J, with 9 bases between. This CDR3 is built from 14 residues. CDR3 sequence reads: CASSLGVGNEKLFF. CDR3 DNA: TGTGCCAGCAGCTTGGGAGTGGGTAATGAAAAACTGTTTTTT.

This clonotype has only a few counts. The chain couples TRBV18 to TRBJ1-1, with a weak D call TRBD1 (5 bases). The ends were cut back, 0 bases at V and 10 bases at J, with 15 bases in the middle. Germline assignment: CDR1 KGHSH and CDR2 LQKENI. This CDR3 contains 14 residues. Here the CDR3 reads CASSPPVRTNPAFF. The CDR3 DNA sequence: TGTGCCAGCTCACCACCGGTGAGGACAAACCCAGCTTTCTTT.

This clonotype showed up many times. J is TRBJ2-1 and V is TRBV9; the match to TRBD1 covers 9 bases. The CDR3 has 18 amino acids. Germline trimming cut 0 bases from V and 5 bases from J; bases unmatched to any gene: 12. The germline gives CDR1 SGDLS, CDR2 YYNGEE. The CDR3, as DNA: TGTGCCAGCAGCGTAGGTGGAGACCGGGACAGGGCCAACAATGAGCAGTTCTTC. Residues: CASSVGGDRDRANNEQFF.

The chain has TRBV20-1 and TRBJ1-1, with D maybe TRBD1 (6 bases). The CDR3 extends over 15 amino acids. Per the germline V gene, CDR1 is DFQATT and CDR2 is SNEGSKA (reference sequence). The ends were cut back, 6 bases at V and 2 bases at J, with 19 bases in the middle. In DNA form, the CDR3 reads TGCAGTGCAACTATTTGGACAGACCTTAACACTGAAGCTTTCTTT. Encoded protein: CSATIWTDLNTEAFF.

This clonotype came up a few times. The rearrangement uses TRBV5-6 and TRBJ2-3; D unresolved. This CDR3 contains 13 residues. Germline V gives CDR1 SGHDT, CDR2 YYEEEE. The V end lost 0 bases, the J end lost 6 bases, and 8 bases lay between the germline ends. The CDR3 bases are TGTGCCAGCAGCTTGGCTTCAATGGATACGCAGTATTTT. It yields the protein CASSLASMDTQYF. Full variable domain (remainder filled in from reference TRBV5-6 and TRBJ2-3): DAGVTQSPTHLIKTRGQQVTLRCSPKSGHDTVSWYQQALGQGPQFIFQYYEEEERQRGNFPDRFSGHQFPNYSSELNVNALLLGDSALYLCASSLASMDTQYFGPGTRLTVL.

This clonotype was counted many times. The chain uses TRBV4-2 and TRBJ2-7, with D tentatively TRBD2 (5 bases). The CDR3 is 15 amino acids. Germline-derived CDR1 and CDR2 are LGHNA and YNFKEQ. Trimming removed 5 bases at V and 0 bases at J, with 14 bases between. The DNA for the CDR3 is TGTGCCAGCAGCTATGATCCTACTAGCTCCTACGAGCAGTACTTC. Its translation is CASSYDPTSSYEQYF.

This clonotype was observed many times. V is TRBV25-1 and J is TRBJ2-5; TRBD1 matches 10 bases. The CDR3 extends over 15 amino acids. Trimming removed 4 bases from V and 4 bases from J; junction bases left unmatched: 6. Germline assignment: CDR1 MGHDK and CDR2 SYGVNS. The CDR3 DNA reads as TGTGCCAGCAGTGGCGACAGGGGGCTTCGAGAGACCCAGTACTTC. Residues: CASSGDRGLRETQYF.

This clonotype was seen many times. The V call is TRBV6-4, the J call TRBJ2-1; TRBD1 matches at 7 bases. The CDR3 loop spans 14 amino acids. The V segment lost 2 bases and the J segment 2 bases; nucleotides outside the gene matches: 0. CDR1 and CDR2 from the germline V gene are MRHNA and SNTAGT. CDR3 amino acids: CASSDRGPYNEQFF. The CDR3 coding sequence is TGTGCCAGCAGTGACAGGGGGCCCTACAATGAGCAGTTCTTC.

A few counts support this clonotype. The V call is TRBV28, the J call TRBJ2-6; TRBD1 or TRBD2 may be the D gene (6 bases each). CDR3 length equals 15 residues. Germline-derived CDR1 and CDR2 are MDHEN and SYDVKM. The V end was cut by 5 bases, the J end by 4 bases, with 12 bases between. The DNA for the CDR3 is TGTGCCAGCAGTGGAGGGGGTTCAGGGGCCAACGTCCTGACTTTC. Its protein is CASSGGGSGANVLTF.

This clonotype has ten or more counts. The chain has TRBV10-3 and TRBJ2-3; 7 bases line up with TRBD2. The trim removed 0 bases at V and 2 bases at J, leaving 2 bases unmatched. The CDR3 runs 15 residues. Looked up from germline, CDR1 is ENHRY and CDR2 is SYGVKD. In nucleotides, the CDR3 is TGTGCCATCAGTGAGTCGGGGACTATCACAGATACGCAGTATTTT. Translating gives CAISESGTITDTQYF.

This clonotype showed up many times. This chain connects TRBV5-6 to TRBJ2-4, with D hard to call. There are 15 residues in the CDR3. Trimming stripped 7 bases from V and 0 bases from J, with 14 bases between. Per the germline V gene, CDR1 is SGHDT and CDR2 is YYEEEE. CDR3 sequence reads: CASGRFWTAKNIQYF. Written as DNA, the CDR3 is TGTGCCAGCGGCCGTTTTTGGACAGCCAAAAACATTCAGTACTTC.

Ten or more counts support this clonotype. CDR3 nucleotide sequence: TGTGCCAGCAGTTACGGGCTAGCGCCCGTTTACAATGAGCAGTTCTTC. Translation gives CASSYGLAPVYNEQFF. The V call is TRBV6-5, the J call TRBJ2-1, with a possible D match to TRBD2 (6 bases). Trimming stripped 2 bases from V and 4 bases from J, with 15 bases between. The CDR3 covers 16 residues. Per germline, CDR1 MNHEY and CDR2 SVGAGI.

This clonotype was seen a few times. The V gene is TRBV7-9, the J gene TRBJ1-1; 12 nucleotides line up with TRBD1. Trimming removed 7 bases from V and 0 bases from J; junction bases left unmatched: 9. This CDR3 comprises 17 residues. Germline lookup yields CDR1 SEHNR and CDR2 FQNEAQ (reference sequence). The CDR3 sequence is CASTPSGTGGLNTEAFF. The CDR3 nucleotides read TGTGCCAGCACCCCGTCGGGGACAGGGGGCCTGAACACTGAAGCTTTCTTT.

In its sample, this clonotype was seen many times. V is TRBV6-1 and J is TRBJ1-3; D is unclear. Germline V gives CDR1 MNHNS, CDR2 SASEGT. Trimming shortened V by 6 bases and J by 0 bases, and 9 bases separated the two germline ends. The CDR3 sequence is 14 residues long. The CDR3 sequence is CASRQLLSGNTIYF. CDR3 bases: TGTGCCAGCAGACAGTTGCTCTCTGGAAACACCATATATTTT.